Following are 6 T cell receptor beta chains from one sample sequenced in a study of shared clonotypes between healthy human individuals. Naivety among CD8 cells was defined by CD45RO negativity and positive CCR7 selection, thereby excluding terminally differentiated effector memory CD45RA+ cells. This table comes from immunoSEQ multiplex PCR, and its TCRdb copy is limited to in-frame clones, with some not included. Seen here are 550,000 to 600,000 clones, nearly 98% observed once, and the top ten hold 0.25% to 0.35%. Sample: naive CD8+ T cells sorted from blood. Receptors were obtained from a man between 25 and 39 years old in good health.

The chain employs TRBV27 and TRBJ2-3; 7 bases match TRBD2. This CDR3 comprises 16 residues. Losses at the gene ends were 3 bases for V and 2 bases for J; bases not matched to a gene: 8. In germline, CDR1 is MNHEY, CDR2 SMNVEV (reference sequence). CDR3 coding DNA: TGTGCCAGCAGTTTTGCGGGAGTGAGGTCCACAGATACGCAGTATTTT. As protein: CASSFAGVRSTDTQYF.

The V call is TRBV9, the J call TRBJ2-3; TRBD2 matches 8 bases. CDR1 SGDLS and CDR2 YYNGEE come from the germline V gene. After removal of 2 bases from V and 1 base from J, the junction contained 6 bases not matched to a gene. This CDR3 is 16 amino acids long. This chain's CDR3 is CASSVSGGAGTDTQYF. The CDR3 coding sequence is TGTGCCAGCAGCGTCAGCGGGGGTGCGGGCACAGATACGCAGTATTTT.

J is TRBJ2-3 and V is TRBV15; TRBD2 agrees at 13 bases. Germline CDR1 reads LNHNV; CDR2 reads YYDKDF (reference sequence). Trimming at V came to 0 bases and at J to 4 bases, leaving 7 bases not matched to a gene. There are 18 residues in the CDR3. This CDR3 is CATSRESRLAGGADTQYF. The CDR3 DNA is TGTGCCACCAGCAGAGAATCCCGACTAGCGGGAGGTGCAGATACGCAGTATTTT.

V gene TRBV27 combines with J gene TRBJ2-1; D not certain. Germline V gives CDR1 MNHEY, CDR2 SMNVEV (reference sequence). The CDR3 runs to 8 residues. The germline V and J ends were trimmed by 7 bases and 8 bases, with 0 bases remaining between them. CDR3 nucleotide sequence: TGTGCCAGCAATGAGCAGTTCTTC. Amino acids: CASNEQFF.

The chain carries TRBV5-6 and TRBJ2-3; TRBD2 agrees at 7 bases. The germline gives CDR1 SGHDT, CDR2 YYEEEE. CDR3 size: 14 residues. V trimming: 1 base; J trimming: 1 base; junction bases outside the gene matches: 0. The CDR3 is CASSLLAGTDTQYF. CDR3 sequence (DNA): TGTGCCAGCAGCTTGCTAGCGGGCACAGATACGCAGTATTTT.

The CDR3 protein is CASSEGALLAGVYEQYF. CDR3 in DNA: TGTGCCAGCAGTGAGGGCGCACTTCTAGCGGGAGTCTACGAGCAGTACTTC. The V call is TRBV2, the J call TRBJ2-7, with 10 nucleotides matching TRBD2. CDR3 length: 17 amino acids. Germline values: CDR1 SNHLY, CDR2 FYNNEI. J gave up 3 bases and V 3 bases, and 11 bases lay outside the gene matches.